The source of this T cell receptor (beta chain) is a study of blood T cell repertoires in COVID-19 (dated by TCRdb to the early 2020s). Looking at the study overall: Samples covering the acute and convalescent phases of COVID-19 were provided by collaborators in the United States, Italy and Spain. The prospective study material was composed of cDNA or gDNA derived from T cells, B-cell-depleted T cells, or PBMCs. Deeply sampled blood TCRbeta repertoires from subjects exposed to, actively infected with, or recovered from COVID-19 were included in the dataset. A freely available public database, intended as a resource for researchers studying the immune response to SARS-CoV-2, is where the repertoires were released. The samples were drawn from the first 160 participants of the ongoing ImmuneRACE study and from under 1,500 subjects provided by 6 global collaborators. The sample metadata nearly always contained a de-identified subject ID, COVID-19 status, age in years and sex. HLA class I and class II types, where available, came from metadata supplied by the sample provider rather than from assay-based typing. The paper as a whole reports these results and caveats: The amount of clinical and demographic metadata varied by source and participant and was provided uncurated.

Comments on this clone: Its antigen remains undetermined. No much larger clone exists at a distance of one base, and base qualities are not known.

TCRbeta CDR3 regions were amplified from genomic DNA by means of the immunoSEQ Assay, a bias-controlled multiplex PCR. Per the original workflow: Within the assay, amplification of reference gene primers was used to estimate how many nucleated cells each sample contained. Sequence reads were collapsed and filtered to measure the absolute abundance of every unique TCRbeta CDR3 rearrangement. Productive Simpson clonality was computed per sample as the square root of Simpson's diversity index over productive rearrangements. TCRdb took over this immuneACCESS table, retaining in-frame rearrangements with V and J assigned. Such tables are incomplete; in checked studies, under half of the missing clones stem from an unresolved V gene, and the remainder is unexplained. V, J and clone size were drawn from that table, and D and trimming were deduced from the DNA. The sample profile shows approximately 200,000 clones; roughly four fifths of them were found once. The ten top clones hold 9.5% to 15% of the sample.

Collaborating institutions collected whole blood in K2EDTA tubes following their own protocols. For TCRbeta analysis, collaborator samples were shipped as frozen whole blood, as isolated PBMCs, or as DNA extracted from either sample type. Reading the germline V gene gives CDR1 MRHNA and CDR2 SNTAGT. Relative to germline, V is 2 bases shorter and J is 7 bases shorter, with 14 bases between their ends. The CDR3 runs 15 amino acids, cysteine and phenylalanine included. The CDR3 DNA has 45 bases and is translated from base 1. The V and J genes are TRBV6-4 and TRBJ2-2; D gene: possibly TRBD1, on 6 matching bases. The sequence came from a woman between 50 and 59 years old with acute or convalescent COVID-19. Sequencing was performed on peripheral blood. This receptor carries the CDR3 CASSDHAGAGGELFF. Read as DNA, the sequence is TGTGCCAGCAGTGACCACGCAGGGGCCGGCGGGGAGCTGTTTTTT.